This TCR beta chain was sequenced during a study of shared clonotypes between healthy human individuals. The donors were all Caucasian adults (living in Nashville, Tennessee). The CDR3 has 14 amino acids. V was cut by 1 base and J by 0 bases, with 7 bases left in between. Germline-derived CDR1 and CDR2 are SGHNT and YENEEA. The assay was immunoSEQ multiplex PCR, and TCRdb's table has in-frame clones only and misses some. The repertoire holds roughly 500,000 clones, with 95% to 97% as singletons. About this clone: Antigen unknown.

Findings and caveats of the study: The sampled material consisted only of blood, and tissue repertoires are likely to differ. Read depth was anticipated to influence clonotype sharing among donors.

This sequence was found in a woman under 40 in good health. The source material was naive CD4+ T cells sorted from blood. The subset denotes: CD45RA+ positively selected. This sequence joins TRBV11-3 and TRBJ2-7; D is unresolved. CDR3 protein: CASSLAPSSYEQYF. The CDR3 bases are TGTGCCAGCAGCTTAGCACCAAGCTCCTACGAGCAGTACTTC.